The rows below give T cell receptor beta chains drawn from one sample of a study of T cell responses to AZD1222 COVID-19 vaccine. Measured with immunoSEQ multiplex PCR; TCRdb has only the in-frame clones, and not every one. The sample shows some 87,000 clones, around 89% of them seen only once. This specimen was peripheral blood, taken on day 0 of AZD1222 vaccination. The source of these receptors is an adult in good health. Both conserved end residues are part of each CDR3. D genes are given only for firm matches. Only part of the rows carry a size: once, few, many, or a class if the clone is expanded.

>TRBV15|TRBJ2-3|-|TRBD2
TGTGCCACCAGCGGTTCACTAGCGGACAACACAGATACGCAGTATTTT
CATSGSLADNTDTQYF
>TRBV11-2|TRBJ2-7|-|-
TGTGCCAGCACCCCGTCCGGGGCCTACGAGCAGTACTTC
CASTPSGAYEQYF
>TRBV5-1|TRBJ2-2|-|-
TGCGCCAGCAGGCTACAGGCGAACACCGGGGAGCTGTTTTTT
CASRLQANTGELFF
>TRBV7-2|TRBJ2-5|-|-
TGTGCCAGCAGCATAGAAGAGACCCAGTACTTC
CASSIEETQYF
>TRBV14|TRBJ2-4|-|TRBD1
TGTGCCAGCAGCCAACTGGGGACAGGGCCAAACATTCAGTACTTC
CASSQLGTGPNIQYF
>TRBV19|TRBJ1-2|-|-
TGTGCCAGTAGTATAGTGCAGGGAGTTAACTATGGCTACACCTTC
CASSIVQGVNYGYTF
>TRBV5-1|TRBJ2-5|once|TRBD1
TGCGCCAGCAGCTCCGGACAGGGGGCTTACACCCAGTACTTC
CASSSGQGAYTQYF
>TRBV19|TRBJ1-4|-|-
TGTGCCAGTAGTTGGGGGCGGAATGAAAAACTGTTTTTT
CASSWGRNEKLFF
>TRBV4-3|TRBJ2-7|once|-
TGCGCCAGCAGCCAAGATTTCGGGGGTTTCCCCTACGAGCAGTACTTC
CASSQDFGGFPYEQYF
>TRBV6-5|TRBJ1-5|-|-
TGTGCCAGCAGTACTCACTCCGAGACGCAGCAGCCCCAGCATTTT
CASSTHSETQQPQHF
>TRBV6-1|TRBJ1-4|-|-
TGTGCCAGCAGTGAAGCGGAGGCAAGGGGGGCTAATGAAAAACTGTTTTTT
CASSEAEARGANEKLFF
>TRBV6-5|TRBJ2-3|-|TRBD1
TGTGCCATCAGGGACAGGGGGGCTGATACGCAGTATTTT
CAIRDRGADTQYF
>TRBV9|TRBJ1-1|-|-
TGTGCCAGCAGCGTTGAGGCGAACACTGAAGCTTTCTTT
CASSVEANTEAFF
>TRBV6-2/TRBV6-3|TRBJ1-4|-|-
TGTGCCAGCAGCCCCACCGTCGGGGGGGACGACAGAACTAATGAAAAACTGTTTTTT
CASSPTVGGDDRTNEKLFF
>TRBV6-6|TRBJ2-7|once|-
TGTGCCAGCAGTTACGAGACAGCCTACGAGCAGTACTTC
CASSYETAYEQYF
>TRBV6-1|TRBJ1-1|-|-
TGTGCCAGCAGTGAATGGGCAGATTGGGGCACTGAAGCTTTCTTT
CASSEWADWGTEAFF
>TRBV2|TRBJ1-4|-|-
TGTGCCAGCAGCGCATTCAGGGTGACTAATGAAAAACTGTTTTTT
CASSAFRVTNEKLFF
>TRBV7-2|TRBJ1-2|-|-
TGTGCCAGCAGCTCGCACAGGGAAAGCTATGGCTACACCTTC
CASSSHRESYGYTF
>TRBV18|TRBJ1-1|-|-
TGTGCCAGCTCACCTACGGGAGGCACTGAAGCTTTCTTT
CASSPTGGTEAFF
>TRBV2|TRBJ2-3|-|TRBD1
TGTGCCAGCAGGCTCCGGGACAGGGGATCGGATACGCAGTATTTT
CASRLRDRGSDTQYF
>TRBV19|TRBJ1-6|few|-
TGTGCCAGTAGCGGCAATTCACCCCTCCACTTT
CASSGNSPLHF
>TRBV28|TRBJ1-3|-|-
TGTGCCAGCAGTTCGCAGGGTCTGCCTGGAAACACCATATATTTT
CASSSQGLPGNTIYF
>TRBV6-5|TRBJ2-3|-|-
TGTGCCCACGAGGGTGGGACGGGAACAGATACGCAGTATTTT
CAHEGGTGTDTQYF
>TRBV28|TRBJ2-7|-|-
TGTGCCAGCAGTTTTAACAGGTCGCCCTATAAGCAGTACTTC
CASSFNRSPYKQYF
>TRBV5-6|TRBJ2-1|once|-
TGTGCCACCAATTGGGGGGCAGAGGGGTACAATGAGCAGTTCTTC
CATNWGAEGYNEQFF
>TRBV5-6|TRBJ1-4|-|-
TGTGCCAGCAGCTTGTCGGATCGAGTATCTAATGAAAAACTGTTTTTT
CASSLSDRVSNEKLFF
>TRBV6-5|TRBJ2-2|few|-
TGTGCCAGCAGGCAACAGGGAAACACCGGGGAGCTGTTTTTT
CASRQQGNTGELFF
>TRBV7-8|TRBJ2-7|-|TRBD1
TGTGCCAGCAGCGGAACCAGGGGGCCCTACGAGCAGTACTTC
CASSGTRGPYEQYF
>TRBV12-3/TRBV12-4|TRBJ1-4|-|-
TGTGCCAGCAGATCCGGACAGGAAAAACTGTTTTTT
CASRSGQEKLFF
>TRBV4-1|TRBJ2-1|once|-
TGCGCCAGCAGCCAAGTTGACCTCGGTTTTCTGTACAATGAGCAGTTCTTC
CASSQVDLGFLYNEQFF
>TRBV6-5|TRBJ2-7|-|TRBD2
TGTGCCAGCAGTCCGGGTAGCGGGAGGGTCTACGAGCAGTACTTC
CASSPGSGRVYEQYF
>TRBV6-5|TRBJ2-1|-|TRBD1
TGTGCCAGCAGTTACGGCCAGGGGGCGGTTGAGCAGTTCTTC
CASSYGQGAVEQFF
>TRBV14|TRBJ2-1|-|-
TGTGCCAGCAGCCAAGATCGATACGCTTGGGGTGAGCAGTTCTTC
CASSQDRYAWGEQFF
>TRBV29-1|TRBJ2-1|once|TRBD2
TGCAGCGTTGAGGGGGGGGAGCAGTTCTTC
CSVEGGEQFF
>TRBV3-1/TRBV3-2|TRBJ2-7|-|-
TGTGCCAGCAGCCAAAACCGCAGGATCGGCGAGCAGTACTTC
CASSQNRRIGEQYF
>TRBV14|TRBJ1-3|-|-
TGTGCCAGCAGCCATGGGGGGCCTGGAAACACCATATATTTT
CASSHGGPGNTIYF
>TRBV18|TRBJ2-2|-|-
TGTGCCAGCTCACCACCGTCAGGGGTCCGGGAGCTGTTTTTT
CASSPPSGVRELFF
>TRBV9|TRBJ1-1|-|TRBD1
TGTGCCAGCAGCAAATCAGGGGGCCAGCGGGCTTTCTTT
CASSKSGGQRAFF
>TRBV12-3/TRBV12-4|TRBJ2-1|-|-
TGTGCCAGCAAGATTTCTACGGCCAATGAGCAGTTCTTC
CASKISTANEQFF
>TRBV21-1|TRBJ2-1|-|-
TGTGCCAGCAGCGCGGGACAGGGAGACAATGAGCAGTTCTTC
CASSAGQGDNEQFF
>TRBV7-2|TRBJ2-3|-|TRBD2
TGTGCCAGCAGCTCCCCGTTGACTAGCGGGAGCGGAGATACGCAGTATTTT
CASSSPLTSGSGDTQYF
>TRBV6-2/TRBV6-3|TRBJ2-7|-|-
TGTGCCAGCAGTTACAAATCTAACTCCTACGAGCAGTACTTC
CASSYKSNSYEQYF
>TRBV21-1|TRBJ1-4|once|-
TGTGCCAGCGGGGGGACAGCCAGTAATGAAAAACTGTTTTTT
CASGGTASNEKLFF
>TRBV5-4|TRBJ2-5|-|TRBD1
TGTGCCAGCAGCACGCAGACAGGGGCCGAGACCCAGTACTTC
CASSTQTGAETQYF